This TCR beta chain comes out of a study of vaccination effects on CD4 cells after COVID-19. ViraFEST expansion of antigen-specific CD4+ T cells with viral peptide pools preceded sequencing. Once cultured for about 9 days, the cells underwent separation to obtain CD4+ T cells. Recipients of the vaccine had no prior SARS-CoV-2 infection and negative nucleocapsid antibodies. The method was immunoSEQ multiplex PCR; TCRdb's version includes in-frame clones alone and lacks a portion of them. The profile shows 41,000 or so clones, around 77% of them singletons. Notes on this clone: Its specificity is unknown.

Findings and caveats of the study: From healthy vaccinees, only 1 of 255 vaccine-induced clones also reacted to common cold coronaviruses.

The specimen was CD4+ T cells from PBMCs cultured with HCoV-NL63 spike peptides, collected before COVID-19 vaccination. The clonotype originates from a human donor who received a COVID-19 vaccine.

The CDR3 here is CASSFWQSTDTQYF. In DNA, the CDR3 is TGTGCCAGCAGCTTCTGGCAGAGCACAGATACGCAGTATTTT. This chain connects TRBV7-8 to TRBJ2-3; no reliable D call. V was clipped by 3 bases and J by 0 bases, with 7 bases between them. This CDR3 has 14 residues. Germline CDR1 reads SGHVS; CDR2 reads FQNEAQ.